A single sample gave rise to the 12 T cell receptor beta chains below, sequenced in a study of T-cell memory formation after mild COVID-19. TCRdb fed the 5' RACE reads into MiXCR, producing one record per CDR3 protein. This table holds approximately 300,000 distinct CDR3 sequences, roughly 15% found once. Sequencing input: PBMCs or a T cell subset sorted from them (not recorded which). The origin of the receptors is a young man who had mild COVID-19 (a few samples of this study predate the infection). Cell type and time point are not known.

This clonotype was counted only a few times. The chain links TRBV29-1 to TRBJ2-6; D possibly corresponds to TRBD1 (6 bases). Germline V gene sequence: CDR1 SQVTM, CDR2 ANQGSEA. The CDR3 contains 15 residues. V gave up 7 bases and J gave up 2 bases, with 15 bases separating them. The CDR3 loop reads CSAFPQGPGANVLTF. Here the CDR3 DNA reads TGCAGCGCCTTCCCGCAGGGGCCTGGGGCCAACGTCCTGACTTTC. Full variable domain (outside the CDR3, taken from reference TRBV29-1 and TRBJ2-6): SAVISQKPSRDICQRGTSLTIQCQVDSQVTMMFWYRQQPGQSLTLIATANQGSEATYESGFVIDKFPISRPNLTFSTLTVSNMSPEDSSIYLCSAFPQGPGANVLTFGAGSRLTVL.

The V gene is TRBV4-3, the J gene TRBJ2-2; 10 bases match TRBD2. CDR3 length: 17 residues. CDR1 and CDR2 (germline): LGHNA, YSLEER. The V and J ends lost 3 bases and 6 bases, in that order; junction bases with no gene match: 10. CDR3 in DNA: TGCGCCAGCAGCCAGCGAACTAGCGGGGTTGGGTCCGGGGAGCTGTTTTTT. Translating it yields CASSQRTSGVGSGELFF.

The chain employs TRBV12-3 or TRBV12-4 and TRBJ1-2; D possibly corresponds to TRBD1 (5 bases). V lost 5 bases and J 4 bases, leaving 14 bases between the germline ends. The CDR3 sequence is 14 residues long. For the CDR3, the DNA is TGTGCCAGCAGTCCCCGGGGGTTTCTCTATGGCTACACCTTC. Translated, it gives CASSPRGFLYGYTF.

CDR3 sequence: CASSYSGGPREQYF. The CDR3 nucleotides read TGTGCCAGCAGTTACTCGGGGGGGCCACGCGAGCAGTACTTC. This chain joins TRBV6-2 or TRBV6-3 and TRBJ2-7; D is perhaps TRBD2 (7 bases). In germline, CDR1 is MNHEY, CDR2 SVGEGT. The length of the CDR3 is 14 residues. V shed 0 bases and J shed 6 bases, with 12 bases lying between them.

This sequence joins TRBV11-2 and TRBJ2-5; a possible D gene is TRBD2 (5 bases). CDR3 size: 14 residues. CDR1 SGHAT and CDR2 FQNNGV come from the germline V gene. Trimming shortened V by 1 base and J by 6 bases, and 12 bases separated the two germline ends. CDR3 region: CASSLVREVKTQYF. In DNA, the CDR3 is TGTGCCAGCAGCTTAGTGAGGGAAGTAAAGACCCAGTACTTC.

This clonotype was seen many times. This chain uses TRBV4-3 with TRBJ2-1; 7 bases align to TRBD2. V lost 4 bases to trimming and J lost 8 bases; unmatched junction nucleotides: 11. Looked up from germline, CDR1 is LGHNA and CDR2 is YSLEER. The CDR3 length is 15 residues. The DNA for the CDR3 is TGCGCCAGCAGCCCGGGGGGACCCGAGCCCCATGAGCAGTTCTTC. This encodes CASSPGGPEPHEQFF.

This clonotype has a count of ten or more. The rearrangement links TRBV4-2 to TRBJ2-4; D is uncertain. V lost 1 base to trimming and J lost 2 bases, with 6 bases between them. This CDR3 region has 14 residues. Germline CDR1 is LGHNA and CDR2 is YNFKEQ. CDR3 nucleotides: TGTGCCAGCAGCCAAGGGGCGTCCAAAAACATTCAGTACTTC. This encodes CASSQGASKNIQYF.

This clonotype was seen only a few times. The chain links TRBV5-1 to TRBJ2-3, with TRBD2 as a possible D gene (6 bases). This CDR3 spans 16 amino acids. CDR1 and CDR2 (germline): SGHRS, YFSETQ. The V and J ends lost 6 bases and 0 bases respectively, with 17 bases between them. The CDR3 here is CASTNGGLASTDTQYF. The CDR3 nucleotides are TGCGCCAGCACCAATGGAGGGCTAGCGAGCACAGATACGCAGTATTTT.

The V and J genes are TRBV5-1 and TRBJ2-1; D not certain. Trimming stripped 7 bases from V and 0 bases from J, with 11 bases between. The germline V gene encodes CDR1 SGHRS and CDR2 YFSETQ. The CDR3 is 14 residues long. CDR3 protein: CASQALSSYNEQFF. Written as DNA, the CDR3 is TGCGCCAGCCAGGCCCTGAGCTCCTACAATGAGCAGTTCTTC.

The genes are TRBV4-1 and TRBJ2-7; the D is unclear. The CDR3 is 13 amino acids. Germline V gene lookup returns CDR1 MGHRA and CDR2 YSYEKL. The ends were cut back, 0 bases at V and 5 bases at J, with 8 bases in the middle. The CDR3 loop is CASSQDPGDEQYF. As DNA, the CDR3 is TGCGCCAGCAGCCAAGATCCTGGAGACGAGCAGTACTTC.

This clonotype has just one count. The chain recombines TRBV4-2 with TRBJ2-3; tentative D call: TRBD2 (7 bases). CDR1 and CDR2 from the germline V gene are LGHNA and YNFKEQ. Trimming stripped 0 bases from V and 5 bases from J, with 15 bases between. The CDR3 extends over 16 amino acids. CDR3 coding DNA: TGTGCCAGCAGCCAAGATTCGGGGGGCAAAGGAGATACGCAGTATTTT. It encodes CASSQDSGGKGDTQYF.

This clonotype has only a few counts. The V and J genes are TRBV10-3 and TRBJ2-5, with 11 positions matching TRBD1. With 10 bases clipped from V and 3 bases from J, the junction kept 7 bases outside the gene matches. CDR1 and CDR2 (germline): ENHRY, SYGVKD. The CDR3 loop spans 14 amino acids. CDR3 loop: CATERGQGEETQYF. CDR3 DNA sequence: TGTGCCACCGAAAGGGGACAGGGGGAAGAGACCCAGTACTTC.